Presented here are 9 T cell receptor beta chains from one specimen sequenced in a study of read filtering for tumor transcriptome and immune sequencing. This library used around 400 ng RNA and molecular barcoded adaptors spanning alpha/delta and beta/gamma chains. MiXCR, applied by TCRdb to the reads, yields one record per CDR3 protein. This table holds about 24,000 distinct CDR3 sequences, about 20% found once. The sequencing sample was made of a population of CD138-negative cells sorted from bone marrow. All receptors come from a donor over 35 with multiple myeloma.

This clonotype is labeled as medium-sized. The chain uses TRBV20-1 and TRBJ2-1; 11 positions agree with TRBD1. The germline V gene encodes CDR1 DFQATT and CDR2 SNEGSKA (reference sequence). CDR3 length equals 15 residues. J lost 5 bases, V lost 6 bases, and 9 bases had no gene match. The CDR3 region has the DNA TGCAGTGCGGTCGACGGACAGGGGGCAAACAATGAGCAGTTCTTC. Its protein is CSAVDGQGANNEQFF.

This clonotype showed up many times. The rearrangement joins TRBV12-3 or TRBV12-4 to TRBJ2-7; 8 bases line up with TRBD1. The trim removed 6 bases at V and 1 base at J, leaving 5 bases unmatched. This CDR3 has 14 amino acids. The CDR3, as DNA: TGTGCCAGCAGCAAGGGGACAGGATCCTACGAGCAGTACTTC. This translates into CASSKGTGSYEQYF.

This clonotype was detected a few times. This chain links TRBV7-8 with TRBJ1-5, with 7 bases matching TRBD1. V lost 5 bases, J lost 6 bases, and 10 bases stayed unmatched. This CDR3 has 15 amino acids. Germline CDR1 reads SGHVS; CDR2 reads FQNEAQ. The DNA of the CDR3 is TGTGCCAGCAGCACTGACAGGGAGAGGAGTCAGCCCCAGCATTTT. This translates into CASSTDRERSQPQHF.

A word on this clonotype: A read error may be the cause here, since a much bigger clone is one base away. The chain is built from TRBV29-1 and TRBJ1-2; D is ambiguous. CDR3 length: 16 amino acids. Germline loops: CDR1 SQVTM, CDR2 ANQGSEA. The CDR3 nucleotides are TGCGGCGTTGTAAAGATCAGAGAGCCCATTAACTATGGCTACACCTTC. The encoded protein is CGVVKIREPINYGYTF. Using reference TRBV29-1 and TRBJ1-2 for the parts outside the CDR3, the full variable domain is SAVISQKPSRDICQRGTSLTIQCQVDSQVTMMFWYRQQPGQSLTLIATANQGSEATYESGFVIDKFPISRPNLTFSTLTVSNMSPEDSSIYLCGVVKIREPINYGYTFGSGTRLTVV.

On this clonotype itself: The conserved closing phenylalanine or tryptophan is absent in this CDR3, likely reflecting a read error. The gene calls are TRBV12-3 or TRBV12-4 and TRBJ1-1; unclear D gene. The CDR3 totals 14 residues. CDR3 sequence (DNA): TGTGCCAGCAGACCGACAACCCCGAACACCGAAGCTTTCCTT. Amino acids: CASRPTTPNTEAFL.

In regard to this clonotype: Just one base apart from a much larger clone, this may be a read error. This rearrangement joins TRBV20-1 to TRBJ2-2; TRBD1 agrees at 7 bases. This CDR3 spans 14 amino acids. Per germline, CDR1 DFQATT and CDR2 SNEGSKA (reference sequence). The V segment lost 6 bases and the J segment 6 bases; nucleotides outside the gene matches: 10. This chain's CDR3 is CSAAETGPSGELFF. In DNA, the CDR3 is TGCAGTGCCGCCGAGACAGGGCCCTCCGGGGAGCTGTTTTTT.

Comments on this clonotype: A much larger clone sits a single nucleotide away, making a read error possible. The chain couples TRBV3-1 to TRBJ1-1, with 7 nucleotides matching TRBD1. The CDR3 contains 13 residues. Germline CDR1 is LGHDT and CDR2 is YNNKEL (reference sequence). The CDR3 loop is CASSQTGRPEALF. The CDR3 nucleotides read TGTGCCAGCAGCCAGACAGGGAGGCCCGAAGCTCTCTTT. Together with reference TRBV3-1 and TRBJ1-1, the CDR3 gives the full variable domain: DTAVSQTPKYLVTQMGNDKSIKCEQNLGHDTMYWYKQDSKKFLKIMFSYNNKELIINETVPNRFSPKSPDKAHLNLHINSLELGDSAVYFCASSQTGRPEALFGQGTRLTVV.

This clonotype was detected many times. This chain connects TRBV28 to TRBJ1-5; D is uncertain. Per the germline V gene, CDR1 is MDHEN and CDR2 is SYDVKM. The CDR3 extends over 12 amino acids. V lost 4 bases and J lost 11, with 12 bases in between. CDR3 in DNA: TGTGCCAGCAGTTCTGTTCGTTTGACCCAGCATTTT. It specifies CASSSVRLTQHF.

The sample holds one count of this clonotype. The junction departs from germline at one end; a sequencing error may be responsible. This chain joins TRBV7-3 and TRBJ2-5, with 8 nucleotides matching TRBD2. This CDR3 contains 15 residues. CDR1 SGHTA and CDR2 FQGTGA come from the germline V gene. CDR3 sequence (DNA): TGTGCCAGCAGCCGTAGCGGGACGGTGGAAGAGAGCCAGTACTTC. Protein sequence: CASSRSGTVEESQYF.